These 9 T cell receptor beta chains originate from one sample sequenced in a study of cytomegalovirus exposure and HLA in healthy donors. The PCR employed 60 Vbeta primers together with 13 Jbeta primers. The table came from immunoSEQ multiplex PCR; TCRdb's copy has only in-frame clones and leaves some out. The sample records about 100,000 clones, 76% being singletons. The specimen sequenced was PBMCs. These receptors all come from a man aged 35-49 years in good health and CMV-seronegative.

The chain recombines TRBV5-4 with TRBJ1-2; the match to TRBD1 covers 7 bases. V was clipped by 4 bases and J by 3 bases; unmatched bases: 9. The CDR3 is 15 amino acids. CDR1 is SGHNT and CDR2 is YYREEE in the germline V gene (reference sequence). The CDR3 region has the DNA TGTGCCAGCAGCAGCGACAGGGAATCTGACTATGGCTACACCTTC. It is translated as CASSSDRESDYGYTF. Full variable domain (remainder filled in from reference TRBV5-4 and TRBJ1-2): ETGVTQSPTHLIKTRGQQVTLRCSSQSGHNTVSWYQQALGQGPQFIFQYYREEENGRGNFPPRFSGLQFPNYSSELNVNALELDDSALYLCASSSDRESDYGYTFGSGTRLTVV.

The rearrangement joins TRBV29-1 to TRBJ2-5; 8 bases match TRBD1. CDR1 is SQVTM and CDR2 is ANQGSEA in the germline V gene. Trimming at V came to 5 bases and at J to 4 bases, leaving 12 bases not matched to a gene. This CDR3 has 15 residues. CDR3 loop: CSVLGTDRDGETQYF. The CDR3 DNA sequence: TGCAGCGTTTTGGGGACGGACAGGGATGGAGAGACCCAGTACTTC.

This clone was recorded only once. The genes are TRBV5-1 and TRBJ1-3; perhaps TRBD1 as D (6 bases). The germline V and J ends were trimmed by 0 bases and 6 bases, with 10 bases remaining between them. This CDR3 is 14 amino acids long. CDR1 is SGHRS, CDR2 YFSETQ, per germline. The CDR3 region has the DNA TGCGCCAGCAGCTTGGACAGGGCTCAAAACACCATATATTTT. Encoded protein: CASSLDRAQNTIYF.

The chain links TRBV4-3 to TRBJ1-1; TRBD1 is a possible D gene (6 bases). The V and J ends lost 3 bases and 6 bases respectively, with 14 bases between them. The germline gives CDR1 LGHNA, CDR2 YSLEER. The CDR3 runs to 14 residues. The CDR3, as DNA: TGCGCCAGCAGCCAGGGGAGGGGGACGGCTGAAGCTTTCTTT. It encodes CASSQGRGTAEAFF.

The chain uses TRBV6-6 and TRBJ2-7; possibly TRBD2 for D (6 bases). The CDR3 is 13 residues long. Trimming shortened V by 4 bases and J by 3 bases, and 10 bases separated the two germline ends. From germline, CDR1 is MNHNY and CDR2 SVGAGI (reference sequence). The CDR3 loop is CASSWGEYYEQYV. The CDR3 DNA is TGTGCCAGCAGTTGGGGGGAATACTACGAGCAGTACGTC.

The chain uses TRBV2 and TRBJ1-1, with a possible D match to TRBD1 (5 bases). Germline V gene lookup returns CDR1 SNHLY and CDR2 FYNNEI. The CDR3 runs 13 residues. The V end was cut by 4 bases, the J end by 3 bases, with 9 bases between. This chain's CDR3 is CASSAPGYTEAFF. The DNA for the CDR3 is TGTGCCAGCAGTGCTCCAGGGTACACTGAAGCTTTCTTT.

This clone was observed once. The rearrangement joins TRBV7-9 to TRBJ1-2; D gene ambiguous. V shed 3 bases and J shed 4 bases, with 12 bases lying between them. CDR3 size: 14 residues. The germline CDR1 and CDR2 sequences are SEHNR and FQNEAQ (reference sequence). This CDR3 is CASSFSSGIYGYTF. In DNA form, the CDR3 reads TGTGCCAGCAGCTTTAGCTCGGGGATCTATGGCTACACCTTC.

The chain joins TRBV7-9 to TRBJ2-5; the D gene is possibly TRBD1 (6 bases). The CDR3 runs to 13 residues. Looked up from germline, CDR1 is SEHNR and CDR2 is FQNEAQ (reference sequence). The V end was cut by 4 bases, the J end by 5 bases, with 11 bases between. The CDR3 coding sequence is TGTGCCAGCAGCTCAGGGGTGTGGGAGACCCAGTACTTC. The encoded protein is CASSSGVWETQYF.

The gene calls are TRBV27 and TRBJ1-5; 8 bases line up with TRBD1. J was trimmed by 1 base and V by 0 bases; bases with no gene match: 2. CDR3 length: 16 residues. Germline CDR1 reads MNHEY; CDR2 reads SMNVEV (reference sequence). CDR3 bases: TGTGCCAGCAGTTTATCCGGACAGGGAAGCAATCAGCCCCAGCATTTT. Translation gives CASSLSGQGSNQPQHF.